The following is a T cell receptor (beta chain) sequence with its context. Authors' processing steps: Estimates of nucleated cell counts were drawn from the amplification of reference gene primers. Profiled with immunoSEQ multiplex PCR; TCRdb holds only in-frame clones, not every one. D and trimming were read from the DNA, whereas the V and J calls and clone size are those reported in that table. The table records under 150,000 clones, under 85% of them present only once. The entry originates in a study of blood T cell repertoires in COVID-19. Study overall: Specimens from acute and convalescent COVID-19 originated in the United States, Italy and Spain. T cells, B-cell-depleted T cells, or PBMCs supplied cDNA or gDNA.

The CDR3 runs 14 residues. Per the germline V gene, CDR1 is LNHDA and CDR2 is SQIVND (reference sequence). The ends were cut back, 7 bases at V and 2 bases at J, with 14 bases in the middle. V usage is TRBV19 and J usage is TRBJ1-2, with D possibly matching TRBD1 (5 bases). The material sequenced was peripheral blood. This receptor was obtained from a man aged 50 or older with active or convalescent COVID-19. The CDR3 spells CASTTQGLNYGYTF. The CDR3, as DNA: TGTGCCAGTACGACTCAGGGATTAAACTATGGCTACACCTTC.